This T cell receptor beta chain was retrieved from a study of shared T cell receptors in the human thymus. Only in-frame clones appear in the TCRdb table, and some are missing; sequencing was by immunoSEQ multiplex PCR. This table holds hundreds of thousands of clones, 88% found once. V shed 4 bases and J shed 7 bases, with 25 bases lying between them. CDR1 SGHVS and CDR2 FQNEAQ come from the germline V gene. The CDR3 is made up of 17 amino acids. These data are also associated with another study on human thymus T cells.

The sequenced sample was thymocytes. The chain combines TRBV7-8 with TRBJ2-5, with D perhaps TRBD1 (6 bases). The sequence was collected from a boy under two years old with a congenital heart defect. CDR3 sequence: CASSSLAPPDRMRTQYF. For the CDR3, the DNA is TGTGCCAGCAGCTCCTTAGCCCCCCCGGACAGAATGAGGACCCAGTACTTC.